Presented here are 9 T cell receptor beta chains from one specimen sequenced in a study of blood T cell repertoires in COVID-19. This table comes from immunoSEQ multiplex PCR, and its TCRdb copy is limited to in-frame clones, with some not included. The data show 380,000 or so clones, roughly 90% seen once. Sequencing input: peripheral blood. These receptor sequences come from a man aged 40-49 years with acute or convalescent COVID-19.

The table lists this clone with a few counts. The V and J genes are TRBV27 and TRBJ1-3, with a possible D match to TRBD1 (6 bases). The germline V gene has CDR1 MNHEY and CDR2 SMNVEV (reference sequence). CDR3 length equals 14 residues. Trimming stripped 4 bases from V and 2 bases from J, with 9 bases between. CDR3 region: CASSSQGPGNTIYF. The CDR3 DNA follows: TGTGCCAGCAGTTCACAGGGCCCTGGAAACACCATATATTTT.

This clone was picked up a small number of times. This chain joins TRBV10-3 and TRBJ1-2, with 12 nucleotides matching TRBD1. Germline values: CDR1 ENHRY, CDR2 SYGVKD. The trim removed 4 bases at V and 6 bases at J, leaving 6 bases unmatched. The CDR3 length is 15 residues. This CDR3 reads CAISVWGQGADGYTF. CDR3 bases: TGTGCCATCAGTGTGTGGGGACAGGGGGCGGATGGCTACACCTTC.

The rearrangement links TRBV30 to TRBJ1-5; 8 bases agree with TRBD1. The CDR3 extends over 13 amino acids. The germline gives CDR1 GTSNPN, CDR2 SVGIG (reference sequence). V dropped 3 bases and J dropped 6; count of bases not matched to a gene: 4. This chain's CDR3 is CAWSGQGRQPQHF. CDR3 sequence (DNA): TGTGCCTGGAGCGGACAGGGACGTCAGCCCCAGCATTTT.

V gene TRBV7-8 combines with J gene TRBJ2-7; D is undetermined. The germline V and J ends were trimmed by 4 bases and 5 bases, with 15 bases remaining between them. The length of the CDR3 is 14 residues. Germline CDR1 is SGHVS and CDR2 is FQNEAQ. The CDR3 spells CASSWSRPPHEQYF. CDR3 nucleotides: TGTGCCAGCAGCTGGTCTAGGCCTCCTCACGAGCAGTACTTC.

This clone was recorded once. The rearrangement joins TRBV5-1 to TRBJ2-7; D is possibly TRBD2 (6 bases). The CDR3 sequence is 13 residues long. Per the germline V gene, CDR1 is SGHRS and CDR2 is YFSETQ. V was shortened by 3 bases and J by 1 base, with 8 bases between the two germline ends. The CDR3 sequence is CASSWDLSYEQYF. In nucleotides, the CDR3 is TGCGCCAGCAGCTGGGACTTATCCTACGAGCAGTACTTC.

The chain employs TRBV9 and TRBJ2-1, with 11 bases identical to TRBD2. Germline assignment: CDR1 SGDLS and CDR2 YYNGEE. The CDR3 extends over 15 amino acids. The V segment lost 4 bases and the J segment 6 bases; nucleotides outside the gene matches: 6. DNA of the CDR3: TGTGCCAGCAGCCGTAGCGGGGGGGCCGCCAATGAGCAGTTCTTC. As protein: CASSRSGGAANEQFF.

The chain recombines TRBV19 with TRBJ2-7, with 14 nucleotides matching TRBD2. With V trimmed by 4 bases and J by 5 bases, 4 bases remained unmatched. The germline CDR1 and CDR2 sequences are LNHDA and SQIVND (reference sequence). The CDR3 loop spans 15 amino acids. DNA for the CDR3: TGTGCCAGTAGTACAGGACTAGCGGGAGGAGACGAGCAGTACTTC. Protein sequence: CASSTGLAGGDEQYF.

The V and J genes are TRBV5-5 and TRBJ2-3; possibly TRBD2 for D (5 bases). V was shortened by 4 bases and J by 7 bases, with 25 bases between the two germline ends. Per the germline V gene, CDR1 is SGHKS and CDR2 is YYEKEE (reference sequence). This CDR3 contains 17 residues. The CDR3 loop is CASSPAPSGGVANTQYF. DNA of the CDR3: TGTGCCAGCAGCCCCGCCCCCTCAGGAGGAGTTGCGAATACGCAGTATTTT.

In its sample, this clone was seen a few times. The genes are TRBV27 and TRBJ2-2; 10 bases map to TRBD2. V shed 4 bases, J shed 3 bases, and the junction held 11 bases outside the gene matches. Germline assignment: CDR1 MNHEY and CDR2 SMNVEV (reference sequence). This CDR3 has 18 residues. The DNA for the CDR3 is TGTGCCAGCAGTTATCCGGCTCTAGCGGGGGAAGACACCGGGGAGCTGTTTTTT. This encodes CASSYPALAGEDTGELFF.